What follows are 5 T cell receptor delta chains derived from one specimen sequenced in a study of γδ T cells in repeated Plasmodium falciparum infection. Gammadelta T cells were flow-sorted from PBMC into Vgamma9/Vdelta2+ and Vdelta2-negative populations for bulk analysis. TCRdb re-called the multiplex PCR reads through CATT. The data hold tens of thousands of delta-chain clones, with 1.5% to 2% observed a single time. Sample: gamma-delta T cells from blood. The receptors stem from a pool of human donors (malaria-infected and uninfected, not separated).

This clone was recorded many times. V usage is TRDV1 and J usage is TRDJ1, with D perhaps TRDD3 (5 bases). V was pared by 11 bases and J by 2 bases, with 27 bases between. The germline CDR1 and CDR2 sequences are TSWWSYY and QGS. The CDR3 covers 17 residues. The CDR3, as DNA: TGTGCTATCTCGGTGAGTAAGGCGTACTGGAAGACCGATAAACTCATCTTT. This gives the protein CAISVSKAYWKTDKLIF.

At least ten counts were recorded for this clone. TCRdb has a much larger clone's protein, which differs at residue 10 from the translation of this DNA, likely because of a read error; what is shown is the protein translated from the DNA. The chain is built from TRDV1 and TRDJ1, with D tentatively TRDD3 (6 bases). The CDR3 is 18 residues long. CDR1 is TSWWSYY, CDR2 QGS, per germline. Deletions cut 0 bases from V and 0 bases from J, with 17 bases between. The CDR3 DNA is TGTGCTCTTGGGGAACTAGATGGGATATTTCCGTACACCGATAAACTCATCTTT. Its protein product is CALGELDGIFPYTDKLIF.

This clone was detected a few times. The translation of this DNA and the TCRdb protein of a much larger clone differ at residue 16, probably owing to a read error; the protein shown here is translated from the DNA. The chain recombines TRDV1 with TRDJ1, with TRDD3 matching over 9 bases. CDR1 is TSWWSYY, CDR2 QGS, per germline. The CDR3 runs 24 residues. Trimming took 0 bases from V and 0 from J; bases not matched to a gene: 26. CDR3: CALGELRMNPYWGRPDRYTDKLIF. The CDR3 DNA sequence: TGTGCTCTTGGGGAACTACGTATGAATCCGTACTGGGGGAGACCCGACCGATACACCGATAAACTCATCTTT.

This clone was counted ten times or more. The V call is TRDV1, the J call TRDJ1, with 8 positions matching TRDD3. V shed 3 bases and J 0 bases; nucleotides not matched to a gene: 42. CDR1 TSWWSYY and CDR2 QGS come from the germline V gene. The length of the CDR3 is 28 residues. This CDR3 is CALGDKHFSWWGIPTTLPNCLNTDKLIF. CDR3 DNA: TGTGCTCTTGGGGATAAACACTTCTCGTGGTGGGGGATCCCTACGACATTGCCTAACTGTCTGAACACCGATAAACTCATCTTT.

With respect to this clone: A far larger clone is off by one base, so a read error is likely. This specimen includes other DNA sequences encoding the same CDR3. The chain carries TRDV1 and TRDJ1; the match to TRDD3 covers 12 bases. As TCRdb names no J gene, one was assigned here on the basis of a DNA match to germline. The CDR3 contains 24 residues. After removal of 4 bases from V and 1 base from J, the junction contained 28 bases not matched to a gene. The germline V gene has CDR1 TSWWSYY and CDR2 QGS. The CDR3 bases are TGTGCTCTTGGGGGAGCCCTGTATCGGGCACTGGGGGATACACGCAATGGACCCACCGATAAACTCATCTTT. The encoded protein is CALGGALYRALGDTRNGPTDKLIF.